This paragraph covers one T cell receptor (beta chain) sequence. The data were obtained in a study of shared clonotypes between healthy human individuals. The wider study: Participating donors consisted of a couple of women and a few men aged 18 to 49.

Germline V gives CDR1 LNHDA, CDR2 SQIVND (reference sequence). Trimming cost V 8 bases and J 5 bases, with 20 bases left between them. This CDR3 is built from 15 residues. Authors' analysis steps: Junction-only sequences without quality scores came from ImmunoSEQ, so filtering differed. TCRdb's copy holds only in-frame clones and misses some; the assay was immunoSEQ multiplex PCR. V, J and clone size are those of that table, while D and trimming were read from the DNA. The sample holds about 680,000 clones, around 92% seen once. The naive CD8 fraction comprised CD45RO-negative cells positively selected for CCR7 and excluded terminally differentiated effector memory CD45RA+ cells.

This rearrangement joins TRBV19 to TRBJ2-3; maybe TRBD1 (6 bases). Sequencing was performed on naive CD8+ T cells sorted from blood. The sequence came from a man aged 25-45 years in good health. The CDR3 sequence is CASDPTGRFIDTQYF. CDR3 nucleotide sequence: TGTGCCAGTGACCCGACAGGACGATTTATAGATACGCAGTATTTT.